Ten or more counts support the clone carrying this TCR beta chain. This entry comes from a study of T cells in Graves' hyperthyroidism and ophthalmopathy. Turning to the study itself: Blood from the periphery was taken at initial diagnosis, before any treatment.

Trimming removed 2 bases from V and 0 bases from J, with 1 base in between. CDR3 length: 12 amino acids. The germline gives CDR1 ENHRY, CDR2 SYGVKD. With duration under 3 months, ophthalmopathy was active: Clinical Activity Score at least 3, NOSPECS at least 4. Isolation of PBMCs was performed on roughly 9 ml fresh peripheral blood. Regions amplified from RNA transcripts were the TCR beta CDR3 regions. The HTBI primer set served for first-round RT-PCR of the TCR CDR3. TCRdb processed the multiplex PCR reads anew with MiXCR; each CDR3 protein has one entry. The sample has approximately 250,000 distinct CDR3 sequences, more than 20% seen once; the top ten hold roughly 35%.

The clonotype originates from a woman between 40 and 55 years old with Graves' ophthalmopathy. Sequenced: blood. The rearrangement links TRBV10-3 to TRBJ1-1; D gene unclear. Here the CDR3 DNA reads TGTGCCATCAGTGAGCTGAACACTGAAGCTTTCTTT. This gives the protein CAISELNTEAFF.